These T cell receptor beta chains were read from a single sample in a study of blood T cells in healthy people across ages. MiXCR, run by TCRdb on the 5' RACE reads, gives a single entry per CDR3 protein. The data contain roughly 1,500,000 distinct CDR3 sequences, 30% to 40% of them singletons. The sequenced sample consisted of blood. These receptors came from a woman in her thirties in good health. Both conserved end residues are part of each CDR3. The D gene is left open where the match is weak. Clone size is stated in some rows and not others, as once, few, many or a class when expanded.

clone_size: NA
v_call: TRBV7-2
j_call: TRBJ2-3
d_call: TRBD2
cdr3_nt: TGTGCCAGCAGCGCGACTAGCGGGGGGACCACAGATACGCAGTATTTT
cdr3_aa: CASSATSGGTTDTQYF

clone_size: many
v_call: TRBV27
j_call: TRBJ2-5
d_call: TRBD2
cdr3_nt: TGTGCCAGCAGTTTTGGGGGGGACCAAGAGACCCAGTACTTC
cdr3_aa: CASSFGGDQETQYF

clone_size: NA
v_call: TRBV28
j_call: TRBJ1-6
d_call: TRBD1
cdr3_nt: TGTGCCACGGGGTCGGGACAGGGGGCTAATTCACCCCTCCACTTT
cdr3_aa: CATGSGQGANSPLHF

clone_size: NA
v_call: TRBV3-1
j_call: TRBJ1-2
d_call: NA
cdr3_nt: TGTGCCAGCAGCCAAATAGAGACGGACCCCTTCGGCTACACCTTC
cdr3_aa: CASSQIETDPFGYTF

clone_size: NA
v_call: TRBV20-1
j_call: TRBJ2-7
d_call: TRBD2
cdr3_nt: TGCAGTGCCACACTAAGGCGGGGGGGCTTCGAGCAGTACTTC
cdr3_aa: CSATLRRGGFEQYF

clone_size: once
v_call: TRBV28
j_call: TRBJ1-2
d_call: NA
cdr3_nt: TGTGCCAGCAGTTTACAGCTACGGTTTGATGGCTACACCTTC
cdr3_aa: CASSLQLRFDGYTF

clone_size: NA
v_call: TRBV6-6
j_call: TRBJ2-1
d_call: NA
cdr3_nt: TGTGCCAGCAGCGGGGATCCGGCGAAGCAGTTCTTC
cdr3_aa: CASSGDPAKQFF

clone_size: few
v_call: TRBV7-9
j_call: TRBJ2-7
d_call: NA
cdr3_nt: TGTGCCAGCAGCTCTGTACTAGGGGATCTCCCCTACGAGCAGTACTTC
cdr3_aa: CASSSVLGDLPYEQYF

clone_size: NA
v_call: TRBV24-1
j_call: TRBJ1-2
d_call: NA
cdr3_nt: TGTGCCACCAGTGATCCGTCTGGCTACACCTTC
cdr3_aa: CATSDPSGYTF

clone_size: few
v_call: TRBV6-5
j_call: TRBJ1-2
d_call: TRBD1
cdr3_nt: TGTGCCAGCGCGAGGGGACAGGGGGCATATGGCTACACCTTC
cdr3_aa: CASARGQGAYGYTF

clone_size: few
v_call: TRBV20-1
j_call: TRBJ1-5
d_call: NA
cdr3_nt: TGCAGTGCGACGACACATACTGGCAATCAGCCCCAGCATTTT
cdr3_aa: CSATTHTGNQPQHF